One sample yielded the 25 T cell receptor beta chains listed below, sequenced in a study of T-cell memory formation after mild COVID-19 (dated by TCRdb to about 2021). The method was 5' RACE. The listed sequencing device is Illumina NovaSeq 6000. Using fastp at Q25 and MiXCR, TCRdb reprocessed the public reads and kept productive beta chains. Entries that share a CDR3 protein sequence are merged under the most common genes and DNA. This sample holds some 450,000 distinct CDR3 sequences; 20% were observed only once. The ten largest make up around 9.2% of the sample. The sequenced sample consisted of PBMCs or a T cell subset sorted from them (not recorded which). These receptors were taken from an adult woman who had mild COVID-19 (a few samples of this study predate the infection). The sample titles of this study are shuffled in the database, so cell type and time point are left out; the donor was told from shared clones.

The V call is TRBV5-1, the J call TRBJ2-1; TRBD1 aligns across 9 bases. Germline V gene lookup returns CDR1 SGHRS and CDR2 YFSETQ. This CDR3 spans 14 amino acids. J lost 7 bases, V lost 6 bases, and 8 bases had no gene match. The CDR3 DNA sequence: TGCGCCAGCACGAAAACGGACAGGGGTAATGAGCAGTTCTTC. Protein: CASTKTDRGNEQFF. Together with reference TRBV5-1 and TRBJ2-1, the CDR3 gives the full variable domain: KAGVTQTPRYLIKTRGQQVTLSCSPISGHRSVSWYQQTPGQGLQFLFEYFSETQRNKGNFPGRFSGRQFSNSRSEMNVSTLELGDSALYLCASTKTDRGNEQFFGPGTRLTVL.

This clonotype has only a few counts. The chain combines TRBV15 with TRBJ2-5; D ambiguous. Per the germline V gene, CDR1 is LNHNV and CDR2 is YYDKDF (reference sequence). The CDR3 sequence is 15 residues long. V shed 0 bases and J shed 1 base, with 9 bases lying between them. CDR3 DNA: TGTGCCACCAGCAGAGATCGGAGCAGCCAAGAGACCCAGTACTTC. Encoded protein: CATSRDRSSQETQYF.

In this sample, this clonotype turned up a few times. The V call is TRBV24-1, the J call TRBJ1-5; TRBD1 might be the D (5 bases). The germline gives CDR1 KGHDR, CDR2 SFDVKD. V was clipped by 5 bases and J by 1 base, with 11 bases between them. The CDR3 consists of 15 residues. The CDR3 reads CATSATDVSNQPQHF. CDR3 nucleotides: TGTGCCACCAGTGCGACAGACGTGAGCAATCAGCCCCAGCATTTT.

This clonotype was seen only a few times. This sequence joins TRBV12-3 or TRBV12-4 and TRBJ2-2; 7 nucleotides align to TRBD2. This CDR3 contains 15 residues. V trimming: 5 bases; J trimming: 5 bases; junction bases outside the gene matches: 8. The CDR3 is CASSTRLAETGELFF. In DNA, the CDR3 is TGTGCCAGCAGTACTAGACTAGCTGAAACCGGGGAGCTGTTTTTT.

The chain is built from TRBV7-2 and TRBJ1-6; TRBD1 might be the D (6 bases). This CDR3 contains 16 residues. Germline CDR1 SGHTA, CDR2 FQGNSA. V gave up 5 bases and J gave up 7 bases, with 18 bases separating them. The CDR3: CASSVPGQGYNSPLHF. CDR3 bases: TGTGCCAGCAGCGTTCCCGGGCAGGGGTACAATTCACCCCTCCACTTT. The full variable domain, completed using reference TRBV7-2 and TRBJ1-6, is GAGVSQSPSNKVTEKGKDVELRCDPISGHTALYWYRQSLGQGLEFLIYFQGNSAPDKSGLPSDRFSAERTGGSVSTLTIQRTQQEDSAVYLCASSVPGQGYNSPLHFGNGTRLTVT.

V gene TRBV11-2 combines with J gene TRBJ2-1; 8 bases match TRBD1. Germline-derived CDR1 and CDR2 are SGHAT and FQNNGV. V was clipped by 4 bases and J by 4 bases; unmatched bases: 6. This CDR3 comprises 15 residues. CDR3: CASSSSGTGYNEQFF. The CDR3 DNA reads as TGTGCCAGCAGCTCCTCCGGGACAGGATACAATGAGCAGTTCTTC.

This clonotype was seen a handful of times. The V gene is TRBV9, the J gene TRBJ1-1; 8 nucleotides match TRBD1. Germline loops: CDR1 SGDLS, CDR2 YYNGEE. The V segment lost 0 bases and the J segment 0 bases; nucleotides outside the gene matches: 7. This CDR3 contains 17 residues. The CDR3 here is CASSVDTRTGMNTEAFF. The CDR3 nucleotides are TGTGCCAGCAGCGTAGATACCCGGACAGGGATGAACACTGAAGCTTTCTTT.

V is TRBV24-1 and J is TRBJ1-1, with 9 bases matching TRBD1. Germline assignment: CDR1 KGHDR and CDR2 SFDVKD. The V and J ends lost 4 bases and 0 bases, in that order; junction bases with no gene match: 11. The CDR3 has 18 amino acids. This chain's CDR3 is CATSDPGQGSGVNTEAFF. The CDR3 DNA sequence: TGTGCCACCAGTGACCCTGGACAGGGGTCGGGGGTGAACACTGAAGCTTTCTTT.

This clonotype was detected ten times or more. The gene calls are TRBV12-3 or TRBV12-4 and TRBJ1-5, with TRBD1 matching over 7 bases. This CDR3 has 17 amino acids. Germline trimming cut 6 bases from V and 2 bases from J; bases unmatched to any gene: 13. The CDR3 is CASRPRGGDRGNQPQHF. The CDR3 DNA reads as TGTGCCAGCAGACCCCGGGGGGGCGACAGGGGCAATCAGCCCCAGCATTTT.

The chain carries TRBV19 and TRBJ1-1; D is perhaps TRBD1 (6 bases). Per germline, CDR1 LNHDA and CDR2 SQIVND (reference sequence). V was trimmed by 3 bases and J by 1 base, leaving 12 bases between them. The CDR3 is 15 amino acids. The CDR3, as DNA: TGTGCCAGTAGTATGGCAGGGGCCTCGAACACTGAAGCTTTCTTT. It codes for CASSMAGASNTEAFF.

In the case of this clonotype: The junction shows a germline mismatch at one end, possibly a read error. The chain joins TRBV7-7 to TRBJ2-1, with 11 bases identical to TRBD1. This CDR3 has 14 residues. Germline values: CDR1 SSHAT, CDR2 FNYEAQ (reference sequence). The CDR3 is CASSHGTGGYEQFF. CDR3 coding DNA: TGTGCTAGCAGCCACGGGACAGGGGGGTATGAGCAGTTCTTC.

The chain uses TRBV11-2 and TRBJ1-2; perhaps TRBD1 as D (5 bases). Trimming took off 5 bases at V and 3 bases at J, with 19 bases between the two ends. The germline CDR1 and CDR2 sequences are SGHAT and FQNNGV. This CDR3 has 16 residues. The CDR3 bases are TGTGCCAGCAGCGGATATCAGGGTGGTGTGGACTATGGCTACACCTTC. It translates to CASSGYQGGVDYGYTF.

The chain carries TRBV30 and TRBJ1-1; D uncertain. From germline, CDR1 is GTSNPN and CDR2 SVGIG (reference sequence). V lost 2 bases, J lost 7 bases, and 8 bases lay in between. This CDR3 is 11 amino acids long. The DNA for the CDR3 is TGTGCCTGGAGTATGCAGTATGAAGCTTTCTTT. This gives the protein CAWSMQYEAFF.

This clonotype was detected ten times or more. One junction end disagrees with the germline gene, perhaps due to a read error. The chain uses TRBV7-3 and TRBJ2-1, with TRBD1 identical over 7 bases. Germline V CDR1 and CDR2: SGHTA, FQGTGA. The CDR3 runs to 15 residues. CDR3 amino acids: CASSLTGSSYNEQFF. CDR3 sequence (DNA): TGCGCCAGCAGCTTGACAGGGAGCTCCTACAATGAGCAGTTCTTC.

The chain joins TRBV6-2 or TRBV6-3 to TRBJ2-1; TRBD2 agrees at 7 bases. The germline V gene encodes CDR1 MNHEY and CDR2 SVGEGT. V was pared by 4 bases and J by 6 bases, with 12 bases of the junction left unmatched. The CDR3 is made up of 16 amino acids. The CDR3 region is CASSFIPGRASNEQFF. The CDR3 DNA is TGTGCCAGCAGTTTTATCCCGGGGAGGGCCTCCAATGAGCAGTTCTTC.

This clonotype was counted a few times. The V gene is TRBV7-2, the J gene TRBJ2-5; 10 bases line up with TRBD1. The V and J ends lost 5 bases and 5 bases, in that order; junction bases with no gene match: 5. This CDR3 is 14 amino acids long. The germline CDR1 and CDR2 sequences are SGHTA and FQGNSA. CDR3 residues: CASSRQGARETQYF. Written as DNA, the CDR3 is TGTGCCAGCAGCCGACAGGGGGCGAGGGAGACCCAGTACTTC.

The chain is built from TRBV9 and TRBJ2-2; no firm D call. Trimming stripped 7 bases from V and 1 base from J, with 8 bases between. The CDR3 covers 13 residues. Germline V CDR1 and CDR2: SGDLS, YYNGEE. The CDR3 protein is CASLTENTGELFF. The DNA for the CDR3 is TGTGCCAGCCTAACAGAGAACACCGGGGAGCTGTTTTTT.

This clonotype was seen a few times. This sequence joins TRBV6-1 and TRBJ1-1; D is undetermined. The V end was cut by 4 bases, the J end by 6 bases, with 15 bases between. This CDR3 region has 14 residues. CDR1 is MNHNS and CDR2 is SASEGT in the germline V gene. The CDR3 protein is CASSGRSRVPEAFF. The CDR3 coding sequence is TGTGCCAGCAGTGGTCGATCGAGGGTCCCTGAAGCTTTCTTT.

The rearrangement uses TRBV20-1 and TRBJ2-3; 7 bases are shared with TRBD1. CDR3 length: 15 residues. V shed 5 bases, J shed 0 bases, and the junction held 8 bases outside the gene matches. Looked up from germline, CDR1 is DFQATT and CDR2 is SNEGSKA (reference sequence). The CDR3 DNA reads TGCAGTGCTTCAGACAGGGACGCTAGCACAGATACGCAGTATTTT. Amino acids: CSASDRDASTDTQYF.

This clonotype was seen a few times. The gene calls are TRBV3-1 and TRBJ2-7, with D hard to call. Trimming took 0 bases from V and 7 from J, leaving 10 bases between them. The CDR3 consists of 13 residues. Germline CDR1 is LGHDT and CDR2 is YNNKEL (reference sequence). The CDR3 DNA follows: TGTGCCAGCAGCCAAGATCGGGTTCGTGAGCAGTACTTC. It translates to CASSQDRVREQYF.

The rearrangement joins TRBV24-1 to TRBJ2-7, with no clear D. Germline V CDR1 and CDR2: KGHDR, SFDVKD. This CDR3 has 14 residues. V gave up 2 bases and J gave up 2 bases, with 9 bases separating them. CDR3 residues: CATSDSKATYEQYF. CDR3 DNA: TGTGCCACCAGTGATTCGAAAGCAACCTACGAGCAGTACTTC.

This chain connects TRBV6-2 or TRBV6-3 to TRBJ1-5, with 8 bases fitting TRBD1. This CDR3 has 15 residues. With V trimmed by 6 bases and J by 6 bases, 10 bases remained unmatched. The germline V gene encodes CDR1 MNHEY and CDR2 SVGEGT. The CDR3 DNA is TGTGCCAGCAGCCTATCGGCGACAGGGGCTCAGCCCCAGCATTTT. This translates into CASSLSATGAQPQHF.

This clonotype was counted a few times. The J gene is TRBJ2-1, the V gene TRBV12-3 or TRBV12-4; 13 nucleotides align to TRBD2. This CDR3 contains 18 residues. V lost 4 bases, J lost 1 base, and 7 bases stayed unmatched. The CDR3 DNA follows: TGTGCCAGCAGTTCGGGACTAGCGGGATTACGGTCCTACAATGAGCAGTTCTTC. It is translated as CASSSGLAGLRSYNEQFF.

The chain joins TRBV30 to TRBJ1-1; D remains unclear. This CDR3 region has 14 residues. In germline, CDR1 is GTSNPN, CDR2 SVGIG (reference sequence). V was cut by 0 bases and J by 10 bases, with 18 bases left in between. CDR3 in DNA: TGTGCCTGGAGTGTGAGGACGGATAGTTCTGGAGCTTTCTTT. It specifies CAWSVRTDSSGAFF.

V usage is TRBV25-1 and J usage is TRBJ1-6; tentatively, D is TRBD1 (6 bases). CDR3 length: 16 amino acids. Trimming cost V 4 bases and J 2 bases, with 12 bases left between them. CDR1 is MGHDK, CDR2 SYGVNS, per germline. For the CDR3, the DNA is TGTGCCAGCAGTGGACACAGGGACCCCTATAATTCACCCCTCCACTTT. Amino acid sequence: CASSGHRDPYNSPLHF.